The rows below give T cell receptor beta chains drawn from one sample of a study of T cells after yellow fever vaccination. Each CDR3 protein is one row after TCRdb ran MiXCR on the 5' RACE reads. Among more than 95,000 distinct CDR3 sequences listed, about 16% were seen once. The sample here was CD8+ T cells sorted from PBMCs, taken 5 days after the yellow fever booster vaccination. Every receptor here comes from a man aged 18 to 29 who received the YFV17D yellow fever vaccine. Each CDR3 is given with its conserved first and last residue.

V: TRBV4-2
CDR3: CASSQAEGLVNEQFF

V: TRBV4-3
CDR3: CASSQVGTGAGEQYF

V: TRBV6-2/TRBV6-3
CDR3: CASSYSRTGLQPQHF

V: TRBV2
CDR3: CASSETGDTQYF

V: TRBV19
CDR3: CASSIPRRGPDTQYF

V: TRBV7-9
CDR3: CASSLGDPGTGRSGANVLTF

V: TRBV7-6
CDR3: CASSLGGWDTGELFF

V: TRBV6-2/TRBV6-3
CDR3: CASSYSLGTSYEQYF

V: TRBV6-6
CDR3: CASSYTGTGQKTSGYTF

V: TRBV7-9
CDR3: CASLFGGGADTQYF

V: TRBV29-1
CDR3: CSVGDSYNYGYTF

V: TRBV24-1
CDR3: CATSQGRTQYF

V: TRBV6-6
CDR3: CASISAGVPAKNIQYF

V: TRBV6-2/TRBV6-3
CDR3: CASSPTGGVLFF

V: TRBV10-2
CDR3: CASSGLASPTGELFF

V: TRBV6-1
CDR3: CASNTALREAAGELFF

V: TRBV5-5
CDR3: CASSLDLGLSTDTQYF

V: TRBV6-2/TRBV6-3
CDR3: CASTDRPPRETQYF

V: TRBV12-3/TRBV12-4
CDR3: CASRARNSNQPQHF

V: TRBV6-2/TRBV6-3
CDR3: CASSHGQGGFMNTEAFF

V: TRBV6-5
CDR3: CASRLSGGNSYNEQFF

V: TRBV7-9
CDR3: CASSRRDNDNEQFF

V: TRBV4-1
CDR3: CASSHAVGTEAFF

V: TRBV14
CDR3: CASSQATGQGGYEQYF

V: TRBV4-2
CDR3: CASSLTDRAGFSYNEQFF

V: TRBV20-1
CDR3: CSASIGSNGYTF

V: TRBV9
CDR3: CASHGPIHGYTF

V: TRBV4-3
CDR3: CASSQDWVAGANVLTF

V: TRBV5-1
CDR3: CASRQGGILNTEAFF

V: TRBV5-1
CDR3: CASSLAGANYGYTF

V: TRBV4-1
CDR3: CASSHYFPGQGVDTQYF

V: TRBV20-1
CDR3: CTVPGTGGGNEQFF

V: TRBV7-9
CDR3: CASSRSGSQETQYF

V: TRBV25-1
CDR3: CVRAPLGQETQYF

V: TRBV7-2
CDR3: CASSLDDTGKNIQYF

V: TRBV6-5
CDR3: CASSSGVGANVLTF

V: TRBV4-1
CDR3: CASSQEPGLSGELFF

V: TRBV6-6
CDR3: CASSSPTNKRGHTDTQYF

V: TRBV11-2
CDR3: CATHRDDSTDTQYF

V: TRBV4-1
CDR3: CASSQDRAGTYEQYF

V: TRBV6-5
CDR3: CASSRAGPLNEQFF

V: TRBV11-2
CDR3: CASSPGAGQGPEQFF